This TCR beta chain was recorded in a study of T cell responses to AZD1222 COVID-19 vaccine. In the study overall: Second-dose intervals of approximately 4 or approximately 12 weeks were pooled. Findings and caveats of the study: A mostly white British donor set with more females was recruited, and clonal diversity was possibly underestimated. Per reports, nearly half of all spike-specific TCRs target regions that are unmutated in variants.

Concerning this clone itself: What it binds is not known.

Sequencing was performed with immunoSEQ multiplex PCR; in TCRdb, only in-frame clones are kept and a portion is missing. The data contain approximately 150,000 clones, 85% to 95% of them seen just once; the ten biggest clones take up around 0.96%. CDR3 length: 13 amino acids. Trimming took off 1 base at V and 5 bases at J, with 9 bases between the two ends. The germline CDR1 and CDR2 sequences are SGHDT and YYEEEE. V and J are TRBV5-6 and TRBJ2-5, with unresolved D. The sequence derives from an adult in good health. The input for sequencing was peripheral blood, taken on day 0 of AZD1222 vaccination. The CDR3 region is CASSLRAGETQYF. CDR3 nucleotides: TGTGCCAGCAGCTTGAGAGCAGGCGAGACCCAGTACTTC.